These 24 T cell receptor beta chains were all obtained from the same sample, sequenced in a study of blood T cell repertoires in COVID-19. TCRdb's copy holds only in-frame clones and misses some; the assay was immunoSEQ multiplex PCR. The table has about 220,000 clones, 82% seen once; the top ten hold roughly 8.2%. Material for sequencing was peripheral blood. The receptors were gathered from a woman aged 80 or over with COVID-19, enrolled during active disease.

V is TRBV7-3 and J is TRBJ1-1; D is unclear. Germline V gives CDR1 SGHTA, CDR2 FQGTGA. The CDR3 covers 14 residues. Trimming removed 2 bases at V and 7 bases at J, with 14 bases between. CDR3 sequence (DNA): TGTGCCAGCAGCTTAGGACCGGGAGAGGGTGAAGCTTTCTTT. It yields the protein CASSLGPGEGEAFF.

The CDR3 sequence is CASSPRNIQYF. CDR3 DNA sequence: TGTGCCAGCAGCCCTCGAAACATTCAGTACTTC. The rearrangement uses TRBV11-2 and TRBJ2-4; D gene unclear. The germline gives CDR1 SGHAT, CDR2 FQNNGV. V was cut by 5 bases and J by 6 bases, with 5 bases left in between. The CDR3 length is 11 residues.

The chain links TRBV23-1 to TRBJ1-6; no clear D. TRBV23-1 belongs to the ORF category, with a function that is uncertain. The CDR3 consists of 15 residues. V was clipped by 6 bases and J by 9 bases, with 18 bases between them. In DNA, the CDR3 is TGCGCCAGCAGGGTACTCCCCGCGGATTCTTCACCCCTCCACTTT. This encodes CASRVLPADSSPLHF.

The V and J genes are TRBV4-1 and TRBJ1-6; D is unclear. There are 17 residues in the CDR3. Trimming took off 0 bases at V and 0 bases at J, with 9 bases between the two ends. Germline V gene sequence: CDR1 MGHRA, CDR2 YSYEKL. This CDR3 reads CASSQEVASSYNSPLHF. CDR3 nucleotides: TGCGCCAGCAGCCAAGAAGTAGCGAGCTCCTATAATTCACCCCTCCACTTT.

This chain joins TRBV29-1 and TRBJ1-3; D is perhaps TRBD1 (5 bases). The V and J ends lost 7 bases and 1 base respectively, with 8 bases between them. The CDR3 sequence is 12 residues long. Germline CDR1 SQVTM, CDR2 ANQGSEA. The CDR3 nucleotides are TGCAGCGGGGGGGAGTCTGGAAACACCATATATTTT. This translates into CSGGESGNTIYF.

This clone was picked up one time. This chain joins TRBV4-3 and TRBJ2-3; 11 bases map to TRBD1. Germline-derived CDR1 and CDR2 are LGHNA and YSLEER. The CDR3 is made up of 16 amino acids. Germline trimming cut 1 base from V and 7 bases from J; bases unmatched to any gene: 7. Written as DNA, the CDR3 is TGCGCCAGCAGCCAAGGGGGAGGACAGGGGGCTAATACGCAGTATTTT. Translated, it gives CASSQGGGQGANTQYF.

This clone occurred once. V and J are TRBV23-1 and TRBJ2-7, with a tentative D call TRBD1 (6 bases). TRBV23-1 has ORF status, its function being uncertain. CDR3 size: 12 residues. V was cut by 9 bases and J by 5 bases, with 14 bases left in between. CDR3 bases: TGCGCCAGTTCCAGGGGTGAAAACGAGCAGTACTTC. Translation: CASSRGENEQYF.

This chain joins TRBV6-5 and TRBJ1-1; D ambiguous. In germline, CDR1 is MNHEY, CDR2 SVGAGI. The CDR3 is 13 amino acids. V was pared by 2 bases and J by 1 base, with 5 bases between. CDR3 sequence: CASSYTRNTEAFF. The CDR3 coding sequence is TGTGCCAGCAGTTACACCAGGAACACTGAAGCTTTCTTT.

This rearrangement joins TRBV24-1 to TRBJ2-1, with TRBD2 matching over 11 bases. Germline CDR1 reads KGHDR; CDR2 reads SFDVKD. V lost 3 bases to trimming and J lost 2 bases; unmatched junction nucleotides: 11. The CDR3 has 19 residues. The CDR3 loop reads CATSDPGLADGSAYNEQFF. CDR3 in DNA: TGTGCCACCAGTGATCCGGGACTAGCGGATGGCAGCGCCTACAATGAGCAGTTCTTC.

The chain combines TRBV6-5 with TRBJ1-5; the match to TRBD1 covers 7 bases. The CDR3 loop spans 15 amino acids. Losses at the gene ends were 7 bases for V and 1 base for J; bases not matched to a gene: 7. Germline V gives CDR1 MNHEY, CDR2 SVGAGI. The CDR3 DNA reads as TGTGCCAGCACCGACAGGGTCGCCAGCAATCAGCCCCAGCATTTT. Its protein product is CASTDRVASNQPQHF.

The chain recombines TRBV18 with TRBJ2-6; D gene unclear. Trimming removed 2 bases from V and 1 base from J, with 9 bases in between. This CDR3 comprises 16 residues. Germline V gives CDR1 KGHSH, CDR2 LQKENI. The CDR3 spells CASSPRGASGANVLTF. DNA of the CDR3: TGTGCCAGCTCACCAAGAGGAGCGTCTGGGGCCAACGTCCTGACTTTC. Supplemented by reference TRBV18 and TRBJ2-6, the full variable domain reads NAGVMQNPRHLVRRRGQEARLRCSPMKGHSHVYWYRQLPEEGLKFMVYLQKENIIDESGMPKERFSAEFPKEGPSILRIQQVVRGDSAAYFCASSPRGASGANVLTFGAGSRLTVL.

To note about this clone: This specimen includes other DNA sequences encoding the same CDR3. This rearrangement joins TRBV7-9 to TRBJ1-1; TRBD1 aligns across 8 bases. CDR1 and CDR2 (germline): SEHNR, FQNEAQ (reference sequence). This CDR3 spans 14 amino acids. V was clipped by 5 bases and J by 5 bases; unmatched bases: 7. The CDR3 DNA reads as TGTGCCAGCAGCCTCGGACAGGGCTGGACTGAAGCTTTCTTT. Protein sequence: CASSLGQGWTEAFF.

There are a few counts of this clone. The rearrangement links TRBV7-9 to TRBJ2-3; 8 positions agree with TRBD2. The V segment lost 4 bases and the J segment 2 bases; nucleotides outside the gene matches: 8. CDR3 length: 16 amino acids. The V gene's germline CDR1 is SEHNR and CDR2 FQNEAQ (reference sequence). The CDR3 DNA reads as TGTGCCAGCAGCTACCGGGGGGGCGTAAACACAGATACGCAGTATTTT. Its protein product is CASSYRGGVNTDTQYF.

CDR3 sequence: CASSLFTSPYEQYF. In nucleotides, the CDR3 is TGTGCCAGCAGTCTCTTTACTAGTCCCTACGAGCAGTACTTC. This rearrangement joins TRBV6-2 or TRBV6-3 to TRBJ2-7; D perhaps matches TRBD2 (5 bases). The CDR3 runs to 14 residues. V was pared by 5 bases and J by 2 bases, with 13 bases between. Per germline, CDR1 MNHEY and CDR2 SVGEGT.

The CDR3 DNA reads as TGTGCCAGCAGTACCCAGGGAAATGAAGCTTTCTTT. Its translation is CASSTQGNEAFF. The V and J genes are TRBV6-6 and TRBJ1-1; D perhaps matches TRBD1 (5 bases). Deletions cut 5 bases from V and 7 bases from J, with 11 bases between. This CDR3 has 12 residues. Germline CDR1 and CDR2: MNHNY and SVGAGI (reference sequence).

Here the CDR3 reads CASSQDRASGSKEQYF. The CDR3 nucleotides are TGTGCCAGCAGCCAAGATCGGGCTAGCGGGAGTAAAGAGCAGTACTTC. J is TRBJ2-7 and V is TRBV3-1 (or the pseudogene TRBV3-2); 10 nucleotides line up with TRBD2. CDR1 is LGHDT, CDR2 YNNKEL, per germline (reference sequence). Trimming took 0 bases from V and 7 from J; bases not matched to a gene: 9. The CDR3 loop spans 16 amino acids.

The V and J genes are TRBV18 and TRBJ2-5; 10 bases match TRBD2. The CDR3 spans 15 residues. Germline assignment: CDR1 KGHSH and CDR2 LQKENI. V dropped 4 bases and J dropped 5; count of bases not matched to a gene: 7. CDR3 nucleotide sequence: TGTGCCAGCTCACACGGGGGACTAGCGATGGAGACCCAGTACTTC. This sequence encodes CASSHGGLAMETQYF.

The chain carries TRBV7-3 and TRBJ2-3, with 7 bases that match TRBD1. The CDR3 has 15 residues. CDR1 and CDR2 from the germline V gene are SGHTA and FQGTGA. Trimming at V came to 5 bases and at J to 4 bases, leaving 9 bases not matched to a gene. CDR3 sequence reads: CASSLSGGVADTQYF. The CDR3 DNA reads as TGTGCCAGCAGCCTATCAGGGGGAGTTGCAGATACGCAGTATTTT.

Comment on this clone: Other DNA variants within this sample encode the same CDR3. The rearrangement uses TRBV9 and TRBJ1-6, with D uncertain. The CDR3 length is 13 residues. CDR1 SGDLS and CDR2 YYNGEE come from the germline V gene. V lost 0 bases and J lost 7, with 5 bases in between. CDR3 sequence: CASSVESNSPLHF. Written as DNA, the CDR3 is TGTGCCAGCAGCGTAGAAAGCAATTCACCCCTCCACTTT.

The chain uses TRBV7-9 and TRBJ2-4; maybe TRBD1 (5 bases). The germline CDR1 and CDR2 sequences are SEHNR and FQNEAQ (reference sequence). Trimming shortened V by 0 bases and J by 8 bases, and 8 bases separated the two germline ends. The CDR3 extends over 13 amino acids. Here the CDR3 DNA reads TGTGCCAGCAGCTTAGCCCAGGGTGACATTCAGTACTTC. This encodes CASSLAQGDIQYF.

Here the CDR3 DNA reads TGTGCCAGCAGCAAACTAGCGGGGGCCCGTGGGGATACGCAGTATTTT. Protein sequence: CASSKLAGARGDTQYF. V gene TRBV7-2 combines with J gene TRBJ2-3, with 11 bases identical to TRBD2. V trimming: 5 bases; J trimming: 6 bases; junction bases outside the gene matches: 10. Germline lookup yields CDR1 SGHTA and CDR2 FQGNSA. The CDR3 contains 16 residues.

The rearrangement joins TRBV11-2 to TRBJ1-5; unclear D gene. The CDR3 is 15 amino acids. The V and J ends lost 0 bases and 6 bases respectively, with 12 bases between them. The germline V gene encodes CDR1 SGHAT and CDR2 FQNNGV. CDR3 DNA: TGTGCCAGCAGCTTAGACGCAGGTTACGGTCAGCCCCAGCATTTT. It specifies CASSLDAGYGQPQHF.

This rearrangement joins TRBV30 to TRBJ2-2, with 11 bases matching TRBD2. CDR3 length: 15 residues. Germline V gene lookup returns CDR1 GTSNPN and CDR2 SVGIG (reference sequence). Trimming at V came to 2 bases and at J to 7 bases, leaving 6 bases not matched to a gene. CDR3 sequence reads: CAWSLAGGHGGELFF. The DNA of the CDR3 is TGTGCCTGGAGTCTAGCGGGGGGCCATGGCGGGGAGCTGTTTTTT.

The V call is TRBV5-5, the J call TRBJ1-5; no clear D. Trimming took off 2 bases at V and 6 bases at J, with 12 bases between the two ends. Germline V lookup: CDR1 SGHKS, CDR2 YYEKEE (reference sequence). The CDR3 length is 14 residues. The CDR3 reads CASSFDLVAQPQHF. Here the CDR3 DNA reads TGTGCCAGCAGCTTTGATCTAGTTGCTCAGCCCCAGCATTTT. Full variable domain (rest looked up from reference TRBV5-5 and TRBJ1-5): DAGVTQSPTHLIKTRGQQVTLRCSPISGHKSVSWYQQVLGQGPQFIFQYYEKEERGRGNFPDRFSARQFPNYSSELNVNALLLGDSALYLCASSFDLVAQPQHFGDGTRLSIL.